The TCR beta chain under discussion was sequenced for a study of blood T cell repertoires in COVID-19. The ends were cut back, 2 bases at V and 2 bases at J, with 19 bases in the middle. This CDR3 has 17 residues. Germline-derived CDR1 and CDR2 are SGHRS and YFSETQ. TCRdb's table, derived via immunoSEQ multiplex PCR, lists solely in-frame clones and lacks some. Here the sample spans a few hundred thousand clones, about 83% being singletons. The TCR sequence derives from a woman aged 30 to 39 with COVID-19, enrolled during active disease. The gene calls are TRBV5-1 and TRBJ1-1, with D tentatively TRBD1 (6 bases). Sequenced sample: peripheral blood. This chain's CDR3 is CASSLSPGDRTNTEAFF. In DNA, the CDR3 is TGCGCCAGCAGCTTAAGTCCCGGCGACAGGACAAACACTGAAGCTTTCTTT.